The rows below give T cell receptor beta chains drawn from one sample of a study of PD-L1 blockade in urothelial cancer. Produced via immunoSEQ multiplex PCR; TCRdb's table is partial and in-frame only. The sample shows around 63,000 clones, approximately 75% of them seen only once. The sequencing used PBMCs, collected around atezolizumab (anti-PD-L1) treatment. These receptors all come from a man aged 70-80 years with urothelial cancer. Each CDR3 is given with its conserved first and last residue. The D gene is left open where the match is weak. Part of the rows lack a size; the others show once, few, many or a class for expanded clones.

d_gene: TRBD2; abundance: .; j_gene: TRBJ2-7; v_gene: TRBV6-1; CDR3nt: TGTGCCAGCAGTTCCCTAGCGGGAGTAGAGTACGAGCAGTACTTC; CDR3aa: CASSSLAGVEYEQYF
d_gene: TRBD2; abundance: .; j_gene: TRBJ2-1; v_gene: TRBV9; CDR3nt: TGTGCCAGCAGCTTTAGCGGGAGGGCCTGGAATGAGCAGTTCTTC; CDR3aa: CASSFSGRAWNEQFF
d_gene: TRBD1; abundance: .; j_gene: TRBJ2-5; v_gene: TRBV5-5; CDR3nt: TGTGCCAGCAGCCCCGGACAGGTTTTACAAGAGACCCAGTACTTC; CDR3aa: CASSPGQVLQETQYF
d_gene: .; abundance: .; j_gene: TRBJ2-7; v_gene: TRBV5-1; CDR3nt: TGCGCCAGCAGCTACCCCGGGATCTACGAGCAGTACTTC; CDR3aa: CASSYPGIYEQYF
d_gene: TRBD2; abundance: .; j_gene: TRBJ2-2; v_gene: TRBV7-2; CDR3nt: TGTGCCAGCAGCTTGCCTAGCGGGAGGGCGGGCACCGGGGAGCTGTTTTTT; CDR3aa: CASSLPSGRAGTGELFF
d_gene: TRBD1; abundance: .; j_gene: TRBJ1-3; v_gene: TRBV6-6; CDR3nt: TGTGCCAGCAGCCTGGAGGGGGCAATCGGAAACACCATATATTTT; CDR3aa: CASSLEGAIGNTIYF
d_gene: .; abundance: .; j_gene: TRBJ2-1; v_gene: TRBV5-6; CDR3nt: TGTGCCAGCAGCTTAGCCCCCGGCTCCTACAATGAGCAGTTCTTC; CDR3aa: CASSLAPGSYNEQFF
d_gene: TRBD2; abundance: .; j_gene: TRBJ2-5; v_gene: TRBV13; CDR3nt: TGTGCCAGCAGCCCTACTAGCGGGAGACTCGGTACAGAGACCCAGTACTTC; CDR3aa: CASSPTSGRLGTETQYF
d_gene: .; abundance: .; j_gene: TRBJ2-2; v_gene: TRBV29-1; CDR3nt: TGCAGCGTTGAAGGACTGGGGGGCACCGGGGAGCTGTTTTTT; CDR3aa: CSVEGLGGTGELFF
d_gene: .; abundance: .; j_gene: TRBJ1-2; v_gene: TRBV25-1; CDR3nt: TGTGCCAGCAGTGAACTCTATGGCTACACCTTC; CDR3aa: CASSELYGYTF
d_gene: .; abundance: few; j_gene: TRBJ2-7; v_gene: TRBV5-1; CDR3nt: TGCGCCAGCAGCTTAATGTCGGTATCCTACGAGCAGTACTTC; CDR3aa: CASSLMSVSYEQYF
d_gene: TRBD1; abundance: .; j_gene: TRBJ2-2; v_gene: TRBV29-1; CDR3nt: TGCAGCGTTGCCGCTGGGACAGGGGACACCGGGGAGCTGTTTTTT; CDR3aa: CSVAAGTGDTGELFF
d_gene: .; abundance: once; j_gene: TRBJ1-1; v_gene: TRBV6-1; CDR3nt: TGTGCCAGCAGTGGCGTCAGGGTGCGGACTGAAGCTTTCTTT; CDR3aa: CASSGVRVRTEAFF
d_gene: .; abundance: .; j_gene: TRBJ1-5; v_gene: TRBV2; CDR3nt: TGTGCCCGGCGCATCTCAGGGGATCAGCCCCAGCATTTT; CDR3aa: CARRISGDQPQHF
d_gene: TRBD1; abundance: .; j_gene: TRBJ2-1; v_gene: TRBV18; CDR3nt: TGTGCCAGCTCACCACCGTTGGGACAGGAGCAATTCTTC; CDR3aa: CASSPPLGQEQFF
d_gene: TRBD1; abundance: .; j_gene: TRBJ2-7; v_gene: TRBV5-3; CDR3nt: TGTGCCAGAAGCCTCGGGACAGGGACCCACGAGCAGTACTTC; CDR3aa: CARSLGTGTHEQYF
d_gene: .; abundance: .; j_gene: TRBJ1-2; v_gene: TRBV27; CDR3nt: TGTGCCAGCAGTTTAGCAGGGAATGGCTACACCTTC; CDR3aa: CASSLAGNGYTF
d_gene: .; abundance: few; j_gene: TRBJ1-3; v_gene: TRBV11-1; CDR3nt: TGTGCCAGCAGCTTACCCAAACCTAGGACCATATATTTT; CDR3aa: CASSLPKPRTIYF